This T cell receptor beta chain was identified during a study of cytomegalovirus exposure and HLA in healthy donors. Study-wide points: What was likely a sequencing artifact was a cluster of highly shared sequence variants. CMV serostatus was the only immune exposure information that was available.

Everyone who donated was a healthy bone marrow donor. In the PCR, 60 Vbeta and 13 Jbeta primers were used. Produced via immunoSEQ multiplex PCR; TCRdb's table is partial and in-frame only. Among tens of thousands of clones listed, approximately 81% were seen once. CDR1 and CDR2 (germline): MNHEY, SMNVEV (reference sequence). Trimming removed 2 bases from V and 7 bases from J, with 11 bases in between. This CDR3 has 13 residues. Concerning this clone itself: The antigen is undetermined.

The J gene is TRBJ1-2, the V gene TRBV27; D may be TRBD1 (5 bases). The receptor was isolated from a woman aged 30 to 39 in good health and CMV-seropositive. Sequencing was carried out using PBMCs. DNA of the CDR3: TGTGCCAGCAGTTTACAGGGTTTGGCTGGCTACACCTTC. Protein product: CASSLQGLAGYTF.